One sample yielded the 3 T cell receptor beta chains listed below, sequenced in a study of cytomegalovirus exposure and HLA in healthy donors (dated 2017 in TCRdb). To prepare the library, the immunoSEQ multiplex PCR assay was applied. For the multiplex PCR, a mixture combining 60 forward primers for TCR Vbeta segments and 13 reverse primers for TCR Jbeta segments was used. Drawn from immuneACCESS, this table holds only the in-frame rearrangements with V and J called that TCRdb kept. Clones are partly lost; checked studies trace under half to an unresolved V gene and leave the rest unexplained. A total of around 150,000 clones appear in this sample, roughly 80% of them only once. The ten top clones hold 5.1% of the sample. The sequenced sample consisted of PBMCs. Source of these receptors: a male donor in good health and CMV-seronegative.

This clone was found a few times. The chain has TRBV28 and TRBJ2-3, with a tentative D call TRBD2 (7 bases). Between the trimmed V and J ends, which lost 6 bases and 7 bases, there was a span of 11 bases. The CDR3 consists of 12 residues. The germline gives CDR1 MDHEN, CDR2 SYDVKM. CDR3 loop: CASRQGGHTQYF. The CDR3 DNA is TGTGCCAGCAGACAGGGAGGGCATACGCAGTATTTT.

This clone turned up a few times. V gene TRBV19 combines with J gene TRBJ1-5; TRBD1 might be the D (6 bases). Deletions cut 5 bases from V and 7 bases from J, with 15 bases between. The CDR3 is made up of 14 amino acids. Germline V gene lookup returns CDR1 LNHDA and CDR2 SQIVND (reference sequence). The CDR3 coding sequence is TGTGCCAGTAGTGTACGAGGGGGTGCGCAGCCCCAGCATTTT. The encoded protein is CASSVRGGAQPQHF.

This clone occurred a few times. The genes are TRBV29-1 and TRBJ2-1; 8 nucleotides agree with TRBD2. Germline V CDR1 and CDR2: SQVTM, ANQGSEA. The CDR3 runs to 14 residues. The V segment lost 2 bases and the J segment 5 bases; nucleotides outside the gene matches: 5. The CDR3 spells CSVERRLANNEQFF. CDR3 in DNA: TGCAGCGTTGAACGGCGACTAGCGAACAATGAGCAGTTCTTC.